The 2 T cell receptor beta chains listed next were all sequenced from one sample in a study of T-cell memory formation after mild COVID-19. MiXCR, applied by TCRdb to the 5' RACE reads, yields one record per CDR3 protein. The table lists about 50,000 distinct CDR3 sequences, approximately 7.6% of them singletons. The specimen sequenced was PBMCs or a T cell subset sorted from them (not recorded which). All receptors derive from a man between 18 and 29 years old who had mild COVID-19 (a few samples of this study predate the infection). Cell type and time point are not known.

This clonotype was seen ten or more times. This chain uses TRBV7-2 with TRBJ2-7, with D perhaps matching TRBD1 (5 bases). The germline V gene has CDR1 SGHTA and CDR2 FQGNSA. Trimming removed 1 base at V and 3 bases at J, with 10 bases between. The CDR3 extends over 14 amino acids. Here the CDR3 reads CASSLVQGGYEQYF. The CDR3 DNA is TGTGCCAGCAGCTTAGTTCAGGGTGGCTACGAGCAGTACTTC.

This chain joins TRBV20-1 and TRBJ1-2; possibly TRBD1 for D (6 bases). Germline CDR1 DFQATT, CDR2 SNEGSKA (reference sequence). Trimming cost V 5 bases and J 6 bases, with 13 bases left between them. CDR3 length: 12 amino acids. The CDR3 loop reads CSADRQGNGYTF. The CDR3 coding sequence is TGCAGTGCTGACAGGCAGGGGAATGGCTACACCTTC.